The clone carrying this T cell receptor (beta chain) has a count of ten or more. Its target is not known. The data were taken from a study of T cells in Graves' hyperthyroidism and ophthalmopathy. Study context: Staff took peripheral blood when the initial diagnosis was made, before any treatment began. Study-wide results and limits: Blood shared most expanded thyroid clonotypes above 0.001.

TCR beta CDR3 regions were amplified from RNA transcripts. First-round RT-PCR of the TCR CDR3 relied on the HTBI primer set. TCRdb reprocessed the multiplex PCR reads via MiXCR and lists one record per CDR3 protein. Seen here are fewer than 450,000 distinct CDR3 sequences, 15% to 20% observed once, and the top ten hold around a third. Hyperthyroidism, newly diagnosed and lasting under 2 months, affected patients aged 18 to 65. When hyperthyroidism was first diagnosed, the blood sample was taken, preceding any ophthalmopathy symptoms. V gave up 1 base and J gave up 6 bases, with 7 bases separating them. Germline V CDR1 and CDR2: SGHVS, FQNEAQ. The CDR3 runs 12 residues.

V usage is TRBV7-8 and J usage is TRBJ2-7; D is ambiguous. Sequencing was done on a sample of blood. The TCR was taken from a woman aged 25 to 39 with Graves' hyperthyroidism that later progressed to Graves' ophthalmopathy. The CDR3 loop is CASSLGDGEQYF. The CDR3, as DNA: TGTGCCAGCAGCTTAGGAGATGGCGAGCAGTACTTC.